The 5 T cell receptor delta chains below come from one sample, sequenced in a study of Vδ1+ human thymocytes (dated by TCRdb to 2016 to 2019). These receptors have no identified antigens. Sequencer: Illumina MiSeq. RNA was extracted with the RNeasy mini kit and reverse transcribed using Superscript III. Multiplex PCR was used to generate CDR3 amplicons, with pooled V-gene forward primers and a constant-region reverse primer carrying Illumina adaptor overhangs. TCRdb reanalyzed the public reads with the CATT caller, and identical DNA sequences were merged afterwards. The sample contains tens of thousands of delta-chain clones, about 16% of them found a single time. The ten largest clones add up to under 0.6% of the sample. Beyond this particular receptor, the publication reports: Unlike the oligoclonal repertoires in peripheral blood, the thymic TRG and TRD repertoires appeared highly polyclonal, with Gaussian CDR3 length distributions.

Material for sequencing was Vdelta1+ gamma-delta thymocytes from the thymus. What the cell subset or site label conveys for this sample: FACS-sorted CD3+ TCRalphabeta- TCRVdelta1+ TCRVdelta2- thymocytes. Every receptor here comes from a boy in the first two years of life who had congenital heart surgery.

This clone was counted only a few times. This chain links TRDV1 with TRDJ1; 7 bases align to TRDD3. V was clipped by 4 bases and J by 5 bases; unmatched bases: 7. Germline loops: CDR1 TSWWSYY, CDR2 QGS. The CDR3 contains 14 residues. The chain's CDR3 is CALGGLGGTDKLIF. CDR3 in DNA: TGTGCTCTTGGGGGCCTGGGGGGTACTGATAAACTCATCTTT.

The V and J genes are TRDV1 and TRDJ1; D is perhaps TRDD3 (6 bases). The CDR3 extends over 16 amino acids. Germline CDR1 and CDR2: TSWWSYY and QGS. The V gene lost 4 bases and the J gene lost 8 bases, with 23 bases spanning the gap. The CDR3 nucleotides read TGTGCTCTTGGGGTACAAGGGCCTACGGGGGAGTACAAACTCATCTTT. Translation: CALGVQGPTGEYKLIF.

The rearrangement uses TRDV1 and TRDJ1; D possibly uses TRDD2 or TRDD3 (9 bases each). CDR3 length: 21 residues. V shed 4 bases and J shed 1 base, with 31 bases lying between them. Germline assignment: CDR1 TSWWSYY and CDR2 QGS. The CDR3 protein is CALGVPAFLQPGGWGTDKLIF. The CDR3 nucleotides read TGTGCTCTTGGGGTCCCCGCCTTCCTACAGCCTGGGGGATGGGGCACCGATAAACTCATCTTT.

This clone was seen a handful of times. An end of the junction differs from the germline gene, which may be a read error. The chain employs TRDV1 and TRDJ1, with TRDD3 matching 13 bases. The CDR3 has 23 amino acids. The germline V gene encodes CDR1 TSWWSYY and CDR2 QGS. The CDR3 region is CALGEPETRSYDLYWGIRDKLIF. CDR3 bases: TGCGCTCTTGGAGAACCCGAAACGAGGTCCTACGACCTTTACTGGGGGATACGAGATAAACTCATCTTT.

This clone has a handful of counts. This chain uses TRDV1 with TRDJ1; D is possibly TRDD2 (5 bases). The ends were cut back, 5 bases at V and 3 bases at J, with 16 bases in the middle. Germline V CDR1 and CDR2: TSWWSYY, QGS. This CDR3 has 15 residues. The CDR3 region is CALGPHLRKADKLIF. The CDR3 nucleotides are TGTGCTCTTGGGCCCCACCTTCGCAAGGCCGATAAACTCATCTTT.